Described below is a single T cell receptor beta chain sequence and its context. TCRdb itself ran the 5' RACE reads through MiXCR, one entry per CDR3 protein. The sample gives 150,000 to 200,000 distinct CDR3 sequences, approximately 13% of which show up once; about 3.6% is in the top ten. The germline gives CDR1 SEHNR, CDR2 FQNEAQ (reference sequence). The V gene end was trimmed by 5 bases and the J gene end by 6 bases; junction bases not matched to a gene: 10. The CDR3 loop spans 16 amino acids. The sample originates from a study of T-cell memory formation after mild COVID-19. The receptor was isolated from a man between 18 and 29 years old who had mild COVID-19 (a few samples of this study predate the infection). Cell type and time point are not known. Sequenced sample: PBMCs or a T cell subset sorted from them (not recorded which). The V call is TRBV7-9, the J call TRBJ2-3; 11 bases map to TRBD2. The CDR3 coding sequence is TGTGCCAGCAGCCTCGGGACTAGCGGAAACTCGGATACGCAGTATTTT. Its translation: CASSLGTSGNSDTQYF.